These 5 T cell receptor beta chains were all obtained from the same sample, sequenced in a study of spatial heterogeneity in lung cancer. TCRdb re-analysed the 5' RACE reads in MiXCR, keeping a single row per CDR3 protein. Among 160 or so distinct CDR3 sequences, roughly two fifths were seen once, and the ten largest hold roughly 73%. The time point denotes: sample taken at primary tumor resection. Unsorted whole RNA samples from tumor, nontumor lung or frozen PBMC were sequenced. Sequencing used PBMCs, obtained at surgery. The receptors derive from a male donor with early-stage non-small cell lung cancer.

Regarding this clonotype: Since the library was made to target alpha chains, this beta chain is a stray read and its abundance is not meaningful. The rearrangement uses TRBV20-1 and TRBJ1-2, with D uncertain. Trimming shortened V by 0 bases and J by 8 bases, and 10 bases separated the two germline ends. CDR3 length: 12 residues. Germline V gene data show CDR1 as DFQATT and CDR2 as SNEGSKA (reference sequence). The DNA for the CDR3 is TGCAGTGCTAGAGATCAAAAGAAAGGCTACACCTTC. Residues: CSARDQKKGYTF.

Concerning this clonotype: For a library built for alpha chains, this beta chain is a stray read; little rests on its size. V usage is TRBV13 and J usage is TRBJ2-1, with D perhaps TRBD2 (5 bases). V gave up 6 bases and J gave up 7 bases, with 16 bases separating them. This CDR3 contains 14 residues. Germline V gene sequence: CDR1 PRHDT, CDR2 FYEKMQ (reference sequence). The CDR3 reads CASSSDSDRNEQFF. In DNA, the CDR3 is TGTGCCAGCAGTTCGGACTCTGATAGAAATGAGCAGTTCTTC. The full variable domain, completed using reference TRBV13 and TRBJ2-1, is AAGVIQSPRHLIKEKRETATLKCYPIPRHDTVYWYQQGPGQDPQFLISFYEKMQSDKGSIPDRFSAQQFSDYHSELNMSSLELGDSALYFCASSSDSDRNEQFFGPGTRLTVL.

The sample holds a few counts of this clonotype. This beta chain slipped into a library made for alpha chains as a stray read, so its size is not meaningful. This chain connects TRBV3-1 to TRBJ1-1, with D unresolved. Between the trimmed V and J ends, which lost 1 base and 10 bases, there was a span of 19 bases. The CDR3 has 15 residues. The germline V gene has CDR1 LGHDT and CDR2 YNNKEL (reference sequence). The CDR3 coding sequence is TGTGCCAGCAGCCAAGGAGTCCGGGCCACAGAGCCAGCTTTCTTT. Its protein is CASSQGVRATEPAFF.

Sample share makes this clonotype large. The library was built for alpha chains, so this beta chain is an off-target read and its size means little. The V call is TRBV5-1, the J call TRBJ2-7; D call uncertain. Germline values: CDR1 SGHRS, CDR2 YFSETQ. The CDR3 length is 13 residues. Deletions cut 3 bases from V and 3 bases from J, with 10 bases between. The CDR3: CASSSNGGYEQYF. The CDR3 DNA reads TGCGCCAGCAGCTCCAACGGTGGCTACGAGCAGTACTTC.

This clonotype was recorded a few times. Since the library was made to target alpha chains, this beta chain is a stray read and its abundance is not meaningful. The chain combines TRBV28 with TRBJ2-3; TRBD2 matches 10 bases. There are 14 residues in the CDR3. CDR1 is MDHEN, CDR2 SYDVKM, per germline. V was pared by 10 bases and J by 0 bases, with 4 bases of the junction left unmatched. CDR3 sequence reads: CATSSGGSTDTQYF. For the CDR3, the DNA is TGTGCCACCTCTAGCGGGGGTAGCACAGATACGCAGTATTTT. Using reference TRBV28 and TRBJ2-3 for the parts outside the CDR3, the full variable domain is DVKVTQSSRYLVKRTGEKVFLECVQDMDHENMFWYRQDPGLGLRLIYFSYDVKMKEKGDIPEGYSVSREKKERFSLILESASTNQTSMYLCATSSGGSTDTQYFGPGTRLTVL.